This T cell receptor (beta chain) is from a study of OX40 agonist ivuxolimab in advanced cancers. In the study overall: Ivuxolimab was an agonistic, fully human IgG2 monoclonal antibody directed against OX40 (CD134), a costimulatory receptor. Peripheral TCRbeta sequencing was intended to test whether TCR sequence diversity was altered and clonal T-cell expansion was caused by ivuxolimab. Of the approximately 50 dose-escalation patients, hepatocellular carcinoma was present in approximately 20, melanoma in roughly 15, renal cell carcinoma in 9 and head and neck cancer in 9. In the dose-escalation cohort, around four fifths of patients were male, and the mean age was 60 years with a range of roughly 20 to 80. Intravenous ivuxolimab was administered to patients every 2 weeks at six dose levels: 0.01, 0.1, 0.3, 1.5, 3 and 10 mg/kg. Prior anti-PD-1, anti-PD-L1 or anti-CTLA-4 therapy was permitted, and checkpoint inhibitors had been received by 40% to 50% of dose-escalation patients. The paper covers the monotherapy dose-escalation part of the phase I ivuxolimab trial, which included N of about 50 patients. Three dose-escalation patients achieved partial responses, one with hepatocellular carcinoma and two with cutaneous melanoma. Broad study findings and their caveats: At doses from 0.1 to 3.0 mg/kg, clonal expansion was seen in both CD4+ and CD8+ blood T cells between baseline and week 6. Which antigens the clonally expanded peripheral T cells were specific for was not determined. Partial responders in the 0.1-3.0 mg/kg groups had among the lowest normalized peripheral clonal expansion, especially among CD8+ T cells. Low levels of normalized T-cell clonal expansion were also seen in some patients who did not respond. After ivuxolimab, CD8+ T cells had more expanded clones than CD4+ T cells on average.

The trial excluded patients who had a history of autoimmune disease or were on systemic immunosuppression. Peripheral blood for TCR sequencing was collected from all dose cohorts at baseline, on cycle 4 day 1, and on cycle 7 day 1. The samples were taken from a phase I, first-in-human, multicenter, open-label dose-escalation trial of ivuxolimab. Adults with locally advanced or metastatic melanoma, renal cell, hepatocellular, or head and neck squamous cell carcinoma were enrolled in the trial. CD4+ and CD8+ T cells were sorted separately from peripheral blood before TCR sequencing. A remark on this clone: The antigen it binds to is not known. Within one base of it there is no much larger clone, and no base qualities were kept.

For sequencing of the TCRbeta CDR3 region, genomic DNA was extracted from the sorted cells. TCRbeta CDR3 regions were sequenced using the immunoSEQ Assay. TCRdb re-hosts the immuneACCESS table, in-frame sequences only. Its copies lack some clones; in the studies checked, an unresolved V gene accounts for under half of them, and the cause for the rest is not known. The sample data list tens of thousands of clones, and around nine tenths of these were observed just once. The ten top clones hold 6.9% of the sample. The CDR3 has 14 amino acids, counting the end cysteine and phenylalanine. Only the CDR3 DNA is retained, 42 bases long and in frame from the first base. Taken from the germline V gene, the CDR1 and CDR2 loops are ENHRY and SYGVKD. Relative to germline, V is 10 bases shorter and J is 7 bases shorter, with 19 bases between their ends.

This sequence was found in an adult with an advanced solid tumor such as melanoma, head and neck, liver or kidney cancer. The V and J segments used are TRBV10-3 and TRBJ1-4; the D gene is perhaps TRBD1, from 5 matching bases. Sample: CD4+ or CD8+ T cells sorted from blood, taken in a trial of the OX40 agonist ivuxolimab. The CDR3 sequence is CATRTGTSGEKLFF. The DNA sequence follows: TGTGCCACCAGGACCGGGACTTCTGGTGAAAAACTGTTTTTT.